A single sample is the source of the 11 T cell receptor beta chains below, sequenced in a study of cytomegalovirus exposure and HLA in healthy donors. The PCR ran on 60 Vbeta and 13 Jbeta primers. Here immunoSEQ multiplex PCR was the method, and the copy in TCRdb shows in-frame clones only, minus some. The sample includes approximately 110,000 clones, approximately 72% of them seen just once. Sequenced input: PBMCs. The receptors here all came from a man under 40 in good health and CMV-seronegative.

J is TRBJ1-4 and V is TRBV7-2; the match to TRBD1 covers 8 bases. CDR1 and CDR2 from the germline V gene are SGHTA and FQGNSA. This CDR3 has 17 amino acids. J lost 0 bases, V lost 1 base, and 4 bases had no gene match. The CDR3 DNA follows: TGTGCCAGCAGCTTAGGGGGACAGGCTGCAACTAATGAAAAACTGTTTTTT. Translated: CASSLGGQAATNEKLFF. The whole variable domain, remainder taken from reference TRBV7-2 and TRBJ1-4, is GAGVSQSPSNKVTEKGKDVELRCDPISGHTALYWYRQSLGQGLEFLIYFQGNSAPDKSGLPSDRFSAERTGGSVSTLTIQRTQQEDSAVYLCASSLGGQAATNEKLFFGSGTQLSVL.

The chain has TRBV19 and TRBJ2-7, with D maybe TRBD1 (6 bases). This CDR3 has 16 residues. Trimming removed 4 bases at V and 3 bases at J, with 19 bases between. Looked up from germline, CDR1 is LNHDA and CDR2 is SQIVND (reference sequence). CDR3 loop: CASSKRPGTFNYEQYF. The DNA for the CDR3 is TGTGCCAGTAGTAAAAGGCCCGGGACATTCAACTACGAGCAGTACTTC.

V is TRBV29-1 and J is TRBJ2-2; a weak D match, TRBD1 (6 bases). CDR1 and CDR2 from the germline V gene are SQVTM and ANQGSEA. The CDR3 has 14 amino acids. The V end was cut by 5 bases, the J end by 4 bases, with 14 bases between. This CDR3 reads CSVQTSRGTGELFF. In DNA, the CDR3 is TGCAGCGTTCAAACGAGCAGGGGCACCGGGGAGCTGTTTTTT.

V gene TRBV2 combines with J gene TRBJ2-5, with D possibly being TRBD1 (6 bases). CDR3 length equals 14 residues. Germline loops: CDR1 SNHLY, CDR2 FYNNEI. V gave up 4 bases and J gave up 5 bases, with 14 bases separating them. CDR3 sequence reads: CASSGSRTAETQYF. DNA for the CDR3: TGTGCCAGCAGTGGATCCCGGACAGCCGAGACCCAGTACTTC.

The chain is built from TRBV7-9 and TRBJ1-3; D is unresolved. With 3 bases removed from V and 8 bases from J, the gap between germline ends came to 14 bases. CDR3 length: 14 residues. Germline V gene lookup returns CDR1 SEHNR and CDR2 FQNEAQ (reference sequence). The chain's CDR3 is CASSLVGAMDTIYF. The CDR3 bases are TGTGCCAGCAGCTTGGTCGGAGCGATGGACACCATATATTTT.

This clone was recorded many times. Here the CDR3 DNA reads TGCAGCGTTGTTGGGCTCGGGGCTGGAAACACCATATATTTT. This codes for CSVVGLGAGNTIYF. The chain couples TRBV29-1 to TRBJ1-3; D remains ambiguous. Trimming left V 4 bases short and J 2 bases short, with 12 bases between. Per the germline V gene, CDR1 is SQVTM and CDR2 is ANQGSEA. This CDR3 region has 14 residues.

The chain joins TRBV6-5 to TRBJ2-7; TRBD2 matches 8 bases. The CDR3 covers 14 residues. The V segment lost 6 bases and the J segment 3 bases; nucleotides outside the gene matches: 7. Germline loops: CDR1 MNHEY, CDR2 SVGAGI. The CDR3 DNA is TGTGCCAGCAGCTTGACTAGCGAGAGCTACGAGCAGTACTTC. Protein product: CASSLTSESYEQYF.

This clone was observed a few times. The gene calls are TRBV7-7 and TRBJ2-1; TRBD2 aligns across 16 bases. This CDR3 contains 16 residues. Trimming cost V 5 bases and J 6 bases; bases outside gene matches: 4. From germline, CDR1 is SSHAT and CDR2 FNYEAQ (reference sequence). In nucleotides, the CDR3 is TGTGCCAGCAGCCCAGGGACTAGCGGGAGGGCCAATGAGCAGTTCTTC. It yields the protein CASSPGTSGRANEQFF.

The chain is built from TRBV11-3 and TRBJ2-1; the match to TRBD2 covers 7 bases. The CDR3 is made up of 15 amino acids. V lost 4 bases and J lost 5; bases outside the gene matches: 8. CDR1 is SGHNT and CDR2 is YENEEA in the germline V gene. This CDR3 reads CASSSSLAENNEQFF. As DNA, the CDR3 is TGTGCCAGCAGCTCTAGTCTAGCGGAAAACAATGAGCAGTTCTTC.

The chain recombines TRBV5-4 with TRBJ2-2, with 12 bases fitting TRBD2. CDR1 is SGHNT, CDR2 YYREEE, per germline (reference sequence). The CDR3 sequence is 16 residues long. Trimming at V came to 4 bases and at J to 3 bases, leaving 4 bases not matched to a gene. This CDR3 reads CASSPRLAGDTGELFF. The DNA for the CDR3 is TGTGCCAGCAGCCCTCGACTAGCGGGGGACACCGGGGAGCTGTTTTTT.

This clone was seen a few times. CDR3 DNA sequence: TGTGCCAGCAGTTTGAGCTTATCGCTCGTCAATGAGCAGTTCTTC. Translating it yields CASSLSLSLVNEQFF. This sequence joins TRBV27 and TRBJ2-1; D ambiguous. Germline V gene sequence: CDR1 MNHEY, CDR2 SMNVEV (reference sequence). Trimming stripped 3 bases from V and 6 bases from J, with 15 bases between. CDR3 length equals 15 residues.